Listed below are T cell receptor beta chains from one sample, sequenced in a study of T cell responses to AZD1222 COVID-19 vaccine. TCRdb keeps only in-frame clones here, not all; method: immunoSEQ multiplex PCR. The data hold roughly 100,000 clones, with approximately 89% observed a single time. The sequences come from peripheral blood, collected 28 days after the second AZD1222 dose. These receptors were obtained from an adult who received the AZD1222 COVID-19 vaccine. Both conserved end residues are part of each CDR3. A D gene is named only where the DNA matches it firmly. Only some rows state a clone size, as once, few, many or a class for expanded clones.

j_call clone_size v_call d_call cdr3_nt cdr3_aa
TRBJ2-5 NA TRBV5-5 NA TGTGCCAGCAGCCTTGTTATCGGTACACAAGAGACCCAGTACTTC CASSLVIGTQETQYF
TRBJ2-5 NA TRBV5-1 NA TGCGCCAGCAGCTTGCTATTGGGTAAACAAGAGACCCAGTACTTC CASSLLLGKQETQYF
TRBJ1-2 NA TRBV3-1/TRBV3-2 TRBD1 TGTGCCAGCAGCATCCGGGGAGGGGGCGCGGACTATGGCTACACCTTC CASSIRGGGADYGYTF
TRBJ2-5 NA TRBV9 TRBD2 TGTGCCAGCAGCGTAGCCCTAGCGGGAGGGCATCAAGAGACCCAGTACTTC CASSVALAGGHQETQYF
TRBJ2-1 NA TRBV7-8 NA TGTGCCAGCAGCTTAGTTAGAGGACTACTACCGAGCTCCTACAATGAGCAGTTCTTC CASSLVRGLLPSSYNEQFF
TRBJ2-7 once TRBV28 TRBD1 TGTGCCAGCCGGGACAGGGGTTACGAGCAGTACTTC CASRDRGYEQYF
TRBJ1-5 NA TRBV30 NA TGTGCCTGGAGCCCCAATGTGGGCAATCAGCCCCAGCATTTT CAWSPNVGNQPQHF
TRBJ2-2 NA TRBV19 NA TGTGCCAGTAGTATAACGGGCGGGGAGCTGTTTTTT CASSITGGELFF
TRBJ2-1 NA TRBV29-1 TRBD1 TGCAGCGTTGAAGAGGTAGGGACAGGCCCGCAAATTACCTACAATGAGCAGTTCTTC CSVEEVGTGPQITYNEQFF
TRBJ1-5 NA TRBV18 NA TGTGCCAGCTCACGCCAGGGTGGAATCAGCAATCAGCCCCAGCATTTT CASSRQGGISNQPQHF
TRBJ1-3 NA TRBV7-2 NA TGTGCCAGCAGCTCATACCTGGGGTCCTCTGGAAACACCATATATTTT CASSSYLGSSGNTIYF
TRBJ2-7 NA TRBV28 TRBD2 TGTGCCAGCAGTTTATCATCAGCGGGAGGGCCAGGTTACCGGGAGCAGTACTTC CASSLSSAGGPGYREQYF
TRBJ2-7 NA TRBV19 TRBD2 TGTGCCAGTAGTCTTAGCGGGAGATTCTACGAGCAGTACTTC CASSLSGRFYEQYF
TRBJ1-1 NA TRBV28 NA TGTGCCAGCAGTTCCTCCGGACGACCGGGGACTGAAGCTTTCTTT CASSSSGRPGTEAFF
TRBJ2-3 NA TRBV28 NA TGTGCCAGCAGTTTGGGAAACACAGATACGCAGTATTTT CASSLGNTDTQYF
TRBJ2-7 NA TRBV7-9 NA TGTGCCAGCAGCTCAACCGGGGCCTTCTCCTACGAGCAGTACTTC CASSSTGAFSYEQYF
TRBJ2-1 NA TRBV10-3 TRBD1 TGTGCCATCAGTTCCGCTAAGGACAGGGCAAATGAGCAGTTCTTC CAISSAKDRANEQFF
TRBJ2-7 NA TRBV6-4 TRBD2 TGTGCCAGCAGCCTACTAGCGGGAAGTCCCTACGAGCAGTACTTC CASSLLAGSPYEQYF
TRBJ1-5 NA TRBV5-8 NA TGTGCCAGCAGCTTGACGGGTCAGTATCGCAATCAGCCCCAGCATTTT CASSLTGQYRNQPQHF
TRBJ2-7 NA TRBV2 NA TGTGCCAGCAAGGGGCTTCGGGTCTACGAGCAGTACTTC CASKGLRVYEQYF
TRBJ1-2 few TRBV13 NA TGTGCCAGCAGCTTAAGGGGACCAGGGAGTGATGGCTACACCTTC CASSLRGPGSDGYTF
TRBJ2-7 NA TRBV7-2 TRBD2 TGTGCCAGCAGCTTAGGGCTAGCGGGAGGTCTAGGCGAGCAGTACTTC CASSLGLAGGLGEQYF
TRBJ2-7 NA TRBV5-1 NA TGCGCCAGCAGCCCCCTGCGGCAGGTCTACGAGCAGTACTTC CASSPLRQVYEQYF
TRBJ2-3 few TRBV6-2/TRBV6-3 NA TGTGCCAGCAGCTATAGGGACATCACAGATACGCAGTATTTT CASSYRDITDTQYF
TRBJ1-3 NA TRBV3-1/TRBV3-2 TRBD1 TGTGCCAGCAGCCTCCGGGACAGGAAAGGAAACACCATATATTTT CASSLRDRKGNTIYF
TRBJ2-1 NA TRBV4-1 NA TGCGCCAGCAGCCAAGACACCCTCCGGTCGTACAATGAGCAGTTCTTC CASSQDTLRSYNEQFF
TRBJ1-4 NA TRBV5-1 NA TGCGCCAGCAGCTTGAAAGGGGCTAATGAAAAACTGTTTTTT CASSLKGANEKLFF
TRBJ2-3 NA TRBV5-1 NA TGCGCCAGCAGTTACTCTAGGGGGGGCACAGATACGCAGTATTTT CASSYSRGGTDTQYF
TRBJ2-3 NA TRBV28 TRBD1 TGTGCCAGCAGCCCCATCCCCACCACGACAGGGCCCACAGATACGCAGTATTTT CASSPIPTTTGPTDTQYF
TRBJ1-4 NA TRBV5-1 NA TGCGCCAGCAGCTTGGGAGAGAACGATGAAAAACTGTTTTTT CASSLGENDEKLFF
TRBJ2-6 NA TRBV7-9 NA TGTGCCAGCACCAGGGGGGGGCTCAGCTCTGGGGCCAACGTCCTGACTTTC CASTRGGLSSGANVLTF
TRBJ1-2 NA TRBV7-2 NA TGTGCCAGCAGCAAATCAGGCAGCTATGGCTACACCTTC CASSKSGSYGYTF
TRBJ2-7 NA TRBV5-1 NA TGCGCCAGCAATTACCTAGCCGTGGGGAGCTACGAGCAGTACTTC CASNYLAVGSYEQYF
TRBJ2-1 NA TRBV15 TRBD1 TGTGCCACCAGCAGAGATGTGGGACAGGGGACTGAGCAGTTCTTC CATSRDVGQGTEQFF
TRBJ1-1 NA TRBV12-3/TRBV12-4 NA TGTGCCAGCAGTTTGCTTGTGAACACTGAAGCTTTCTTT CASSLLVNTEAFF
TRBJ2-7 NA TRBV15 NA TGTGCCACCAGCAGAGAGACAGGATACGAGCAGTACTTC CATSRETGYEQYF
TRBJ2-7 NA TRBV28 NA TGTGCCAGCAGTCCCCTCCGGCTAGTTTCGAGCGAGCAGTACTTC CASSPLRLVSSEQYF
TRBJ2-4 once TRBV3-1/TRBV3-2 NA TGTGCCAGCAGCCAAGATTTATCAACTGCCGCCGGTTACTTC CASSQDLSTAAGYF
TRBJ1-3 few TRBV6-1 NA TGTGCCAGCAGTGACGCAACAGGTCCTTACACCATATATTTT CASSDATGPYTIYF
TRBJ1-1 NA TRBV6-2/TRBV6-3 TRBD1 TGTGCCAGCAGCCAAACCGTTAATAGACAGGGGGCCGGCACTGAAGCTTTCTTT CASSQTVNRQGAGTEAFF
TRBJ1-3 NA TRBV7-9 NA TGTGCCAGCAGCTTGGGGGGCCCCTCTGGAAACACCATATATTTT CASSLGGPSGNTIYF
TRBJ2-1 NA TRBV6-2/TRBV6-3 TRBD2 TGTGCCAGCAGTAACCCACTTGGACTAGCGGGAGGGAATGAGCAGTTCTTC CASSNPLGLAGGNEQFF
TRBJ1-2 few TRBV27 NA TGTGCCAGCAGTTTATATCCTCGGGCTAACTATGGCTACACCTTC CASSLYPRANYGYTF
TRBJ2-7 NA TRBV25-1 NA TGTGCCAGCAGTGGGCGGACTAAGGGTTCCTACGAGCAGTACTTC CASSGRTKGSYEQYF